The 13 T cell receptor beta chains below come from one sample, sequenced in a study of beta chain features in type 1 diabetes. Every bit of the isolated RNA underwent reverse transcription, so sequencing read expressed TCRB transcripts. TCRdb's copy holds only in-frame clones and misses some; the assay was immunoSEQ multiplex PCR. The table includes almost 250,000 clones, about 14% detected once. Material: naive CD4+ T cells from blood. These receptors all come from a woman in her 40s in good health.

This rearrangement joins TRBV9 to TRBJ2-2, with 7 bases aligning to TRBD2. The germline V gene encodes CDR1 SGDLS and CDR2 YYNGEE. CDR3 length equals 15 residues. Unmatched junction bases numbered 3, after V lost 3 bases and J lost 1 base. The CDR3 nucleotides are TGTGCCAGCAGCGCCGGGACTATGAACACCGGGGAGCTGTTTTTT. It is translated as CASSAGTMNTGELFF.

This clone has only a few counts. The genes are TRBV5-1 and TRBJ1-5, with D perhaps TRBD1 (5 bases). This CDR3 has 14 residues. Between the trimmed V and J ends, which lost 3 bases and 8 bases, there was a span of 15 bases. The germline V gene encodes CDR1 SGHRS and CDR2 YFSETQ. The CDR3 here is CASSYEVGGKPQHF. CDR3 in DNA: TGCGCCAGCAGCTACGAGGTGGGGGGTAAGCCCCAGCATTTT.

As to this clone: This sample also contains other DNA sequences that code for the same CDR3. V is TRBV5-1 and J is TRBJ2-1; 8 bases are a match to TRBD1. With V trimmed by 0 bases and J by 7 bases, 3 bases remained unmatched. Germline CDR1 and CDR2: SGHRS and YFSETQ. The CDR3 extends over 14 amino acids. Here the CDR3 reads CASSLGQGRNEQFF. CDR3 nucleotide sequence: TGCGCCAGCAGCTTGGGACAGGGGAGGAATGAGCAGTTCTTC.

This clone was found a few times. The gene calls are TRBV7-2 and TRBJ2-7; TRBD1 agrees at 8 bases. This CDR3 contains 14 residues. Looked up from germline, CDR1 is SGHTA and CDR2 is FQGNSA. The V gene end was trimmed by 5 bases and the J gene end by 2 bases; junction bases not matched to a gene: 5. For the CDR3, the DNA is TGTGCCAGCAGCCCGACAGGGGTTGCCTACGAGCAGTACTTC. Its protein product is CASSPTGVAYEQYF.

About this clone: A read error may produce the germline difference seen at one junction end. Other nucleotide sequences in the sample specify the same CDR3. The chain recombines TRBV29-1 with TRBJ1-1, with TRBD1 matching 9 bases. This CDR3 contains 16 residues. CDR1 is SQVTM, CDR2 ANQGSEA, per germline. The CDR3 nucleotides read TGCAGCGCCACGGCCCCACAGGGGGCTATCGGCACTGAAGCCTTCTTT. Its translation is CSATAPQGAIGTEAFF.

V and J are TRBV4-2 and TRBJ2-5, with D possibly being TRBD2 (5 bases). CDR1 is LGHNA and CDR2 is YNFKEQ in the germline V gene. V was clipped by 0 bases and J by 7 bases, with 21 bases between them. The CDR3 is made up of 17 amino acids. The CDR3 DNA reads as TGTGCCAGCAGCCAAGATTTAACCCGAGCGGTCCCCGGGACCCAGTACTTC. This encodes CASSQDLTRAVPGTQYF.

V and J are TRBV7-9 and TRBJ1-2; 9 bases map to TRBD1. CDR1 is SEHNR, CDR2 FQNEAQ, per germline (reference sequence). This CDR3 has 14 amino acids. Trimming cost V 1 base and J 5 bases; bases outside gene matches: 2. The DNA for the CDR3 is TGTGCCAGCAGCTTAGGGGGACAGGGATATGGCTACACCTTC. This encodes CASSLGGQGYGYTF.

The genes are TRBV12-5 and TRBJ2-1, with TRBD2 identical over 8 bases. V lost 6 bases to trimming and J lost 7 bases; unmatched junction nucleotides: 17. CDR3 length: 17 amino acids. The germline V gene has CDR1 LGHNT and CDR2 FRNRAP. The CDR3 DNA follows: TGTGCTAGTGGCTCCCCCTCCGGGACTAGGGGGGGAAATGAGCAGTTCTTC. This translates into CASGSPSGTRGGNEQFF.

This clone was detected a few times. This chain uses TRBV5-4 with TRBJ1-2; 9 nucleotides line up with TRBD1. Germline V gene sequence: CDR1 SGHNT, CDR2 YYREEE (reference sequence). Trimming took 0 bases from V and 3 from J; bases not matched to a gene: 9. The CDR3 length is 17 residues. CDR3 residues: CASSLVGTGTPDYGYTF. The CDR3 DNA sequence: TGTGCCAGCAGCTTGGTGGGGACAGGGACCCCCGACTATGGCTACACCTTC.

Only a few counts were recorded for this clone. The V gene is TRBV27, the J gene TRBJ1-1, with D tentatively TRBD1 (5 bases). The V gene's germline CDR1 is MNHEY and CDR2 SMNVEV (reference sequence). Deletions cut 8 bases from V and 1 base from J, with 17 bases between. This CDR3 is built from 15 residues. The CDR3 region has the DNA TGTGCCAGCTTCGTGGTCGGGCAGGGGAACACTGAAGCTTTCTTT. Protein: CASFVVGQGNTEAFF.

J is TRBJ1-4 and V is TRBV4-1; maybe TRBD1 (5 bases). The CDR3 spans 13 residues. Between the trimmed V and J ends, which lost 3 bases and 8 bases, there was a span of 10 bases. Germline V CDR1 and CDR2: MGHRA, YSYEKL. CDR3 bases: TGCGCCAGCAGCCAGGGACTTCTAGAAAAACTGTTTTTT. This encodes CASSQGLLEKLFF.

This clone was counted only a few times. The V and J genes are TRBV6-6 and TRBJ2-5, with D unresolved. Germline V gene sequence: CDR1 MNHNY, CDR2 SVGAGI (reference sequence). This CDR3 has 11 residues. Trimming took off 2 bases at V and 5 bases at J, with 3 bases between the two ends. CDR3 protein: CASSYRETQYF. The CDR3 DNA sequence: TGTGCCAGCAGTTACCGGGAGACCCAGTACTTC.

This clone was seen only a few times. CDR3 coding DNA: TGTGCCAGCAGTGGGTTGGCGGGCTCTGGGGCCAACGTCCTGACTTTC. This gives the protein CASSGLAGSGANVLTF. The chain links TRBV6-1 to TRBJ2-6, with D perhaps matching TRBD2 (5 bases). Per germline, CDR1 MNHNS and CDR2 SASEGT. This CDR3 region has 16 residues. Trimming removed 4 bases at V and 0 bases at J, with 10 bases between.